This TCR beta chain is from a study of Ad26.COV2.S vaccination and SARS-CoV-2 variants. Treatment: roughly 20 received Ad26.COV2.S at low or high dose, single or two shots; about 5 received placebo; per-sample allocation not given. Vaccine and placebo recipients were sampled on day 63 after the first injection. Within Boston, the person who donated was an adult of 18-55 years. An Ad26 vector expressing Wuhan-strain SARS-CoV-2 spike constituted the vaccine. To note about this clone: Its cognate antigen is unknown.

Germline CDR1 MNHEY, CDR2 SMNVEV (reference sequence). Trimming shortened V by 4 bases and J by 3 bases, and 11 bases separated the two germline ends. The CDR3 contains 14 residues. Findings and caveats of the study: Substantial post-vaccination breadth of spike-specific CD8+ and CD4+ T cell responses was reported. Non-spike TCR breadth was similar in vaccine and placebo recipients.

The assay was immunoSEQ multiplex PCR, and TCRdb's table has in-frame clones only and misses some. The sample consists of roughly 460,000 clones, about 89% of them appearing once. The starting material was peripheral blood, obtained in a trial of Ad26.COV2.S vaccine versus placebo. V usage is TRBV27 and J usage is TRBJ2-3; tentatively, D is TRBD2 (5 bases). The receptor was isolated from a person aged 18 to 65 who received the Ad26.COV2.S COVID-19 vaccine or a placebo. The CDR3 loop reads CASSWTSNTDTQYF. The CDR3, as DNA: TGTGCCAGCAGTTGGACTTCTAATACAGATACGCAGTATTTT.